These T cell receptor beta chains were read from a single sample in a study of blood T cells in healthy people across ages. TCRdb reprocessed the 5' RACE reads with MiXCR, giving one entry per CDR3 protein. The sample records around 1,800,000 distinct CDR3 sequences, 39% being singletons. The material sequenced was blood. These receptors were collected from a human donor in good health. Both conserved end residues are part of each CDR3. A D gene is named only where the DNA matches it firmly. Size is omitted from some rows. Given values are once, few, many or a class for expanded clones.

>TRBD1|TRBV12-3/TRBV12-4|few|16|TRBJ2-3
TGTGCCAGCAGTTCTACCGGGACAGGGGGGACAGATACCCAGTATTTT
CASSSTGTGGTDTQYF
>.|TRBV6-6|few|8|TRBJ2-5
TGTGCCAGGGGGAGTCGGTACTTC
CARGSRYF
>.|TRBV11-2|.|14|TRBJ2-3
TGTGCCAGCAGCTCGCTGGGGGTCAGGGATACGCAGTATTTT
CASSSLGVRDTQYF
>.|TRBV15|.|15|TRBJ1-2
TGTGCCACCAGCAGAGGGAATGGGGTAGGAGATGGCTACACCTTC
CATSRGNGVGDGYTF
>.|TRBV12-5|few|14|TRBJ2-7
TGTGCTAGTGGTTTGGACGGCAGCTCCTACGAGCAGTACTTC
CASGLDGSSYEQYF
>TRBD2|TRBV7-8|.|18|TRBJ2-1
TGTGCCAGCAGCCCGTATTCGGGACTAGCGGAGATATACAATGAGCAGTTCTTC
CASSPYSGLAEIYNEQFF
>.|TRBV7-9|.|14|TRBJ2-5
TGTGCCAGCACCAGATCCCAATCGCGAGAGACCCAGTACTTC
CASTRSQSRETQYF
>.|TRBV7-9|.|15|TRBJ2-3
TGTGCCAGCAGCTCAGGCCCAATTCACACAGATACGCAGTATTTT
CASSSGPIHTDTQYF
>.|TRBV6-2/TRBV6-3|.|18|TRBJ2-1
TGTGCCAGCAGTTACGGGACGGATTTTGGGAGAGTATACAATGAGCAGTTCTTC
CASSYGTDFGRVYNEQFF
>TRBD2|TRBV6-5|few|17|TRBJ2-5
TGTGCCAGCAGTTACCCAGGACTAGCGGGGGGTCGGGAGACCCAGTACTTC
CASSYPGLAGGRETQYF
>.|TRBV14|.|15|TRBJ2-4
TGTGCCAGCAGCCCGCCGGGATTTCCCTACAATGAGCAGTACTTC
CASSPPGFPYNEQYF